The 29 T cell receptor beta chains listed next were all sequenced from one sample in a study of blood T cells in healthy people across ages (dated by TCRdb to the mid-2010s). Libraries were built with 5' RACE. TCRdb shows the sequencer as Illumina HiSeq 2500. A second PCR of about 6 to 12 cycles was run with a J-beta primer mix and a sample-barcoded 5' primer. In TCRdb, the public reads were trimmed at Q25 with fastp and aligned with MiXCR, with productive beta chains retained. CDR3 protein sequences are deduplicated, and each keeps its most common genes and DNA. Recorded for this sample are some 1.6 million distinct CDR3 sequences; roughly a third of them occurred a single time. The ten largest clones capture 11% of the sample. Sample: blood. The receptor source for this set is a woman aged 30 to 39 in good health.

The J gene is TRBJ2-1, the V gene TRBV12-3 or TRBV12-4; D might be TRBD1 or TRBD2, each matching 5 bases. The ends were cut back, 3 bases at V and 7 bases at J, with 16 bases in the middle. The CDR3 sequence is 15 residues long. DNA for the CDR3: TGTGCCAGCAGTTTGGGGACGGGTGCAGCAAATGAGCAGTTCTTC. Amino acid sequence: CASSLGTGAANEQFF.

This clonotype has just a few counts. The chain carries TRBV20-1 and TRBJ2-6; possible D gene TRBD1, 5 bases. Germline V gene lookup returns CDR1 DFQATT and CDR2 SNEGSKA (reference sequence). The CDR3 spans 15 residues. The V and J ends lost 5 bases and 2 bases respectively, with 13 bases between them. The CDR3 DNA reads TGCAGTGCTCGGACCGCAGGGACTGGGGCCAACGTCCTGACTTTC. As protein: CSARTAGTGANVLTF.

A note on this clonotype: One end of the junction fails to match germline, which may point to a read error. The chain combines TRBV5-1 with TRBJ2-5; 7 bases fit TRBD2. The tail of the sequence fits TRBJ2-7 better, so the J call may be wrong. The germline V gene has CDR1 SGHRS and CDR2 YFSETQ. There are 12 residues in the CDR3. CDR3 sequence: CASCLREDEQYF. CDR3 bases: TGCGCCAGCTGCTTACGGGAGGACGAGCAGTACTTC.

This clonotype was seen repeatedly, ten times or more. This sequence joins TRBV29-1 and TRBJ2-3; 8 bases agree with TRBD1. V lost 4 bases to trimming and J lost 0 bases; unmatched junction nucleotides: 0. The length of the CDR3 is 13 residues. Germline V gene sequence: CDR1 SQVTM, CDR2 ANQGSEA. CDR3: CSVGTGSTDTQYF. For the CDR3, the DNA is TGCAGCGTTGGGACAGGGAGCACAGATACGCAGTATTTT.

This clonotype was seen a few times. V gene TRBV12-3 or TRBV12-4 combines with J gene TRBJ1-1; 9 bases align to TRBD1. Germline trimming cut 6 bases from V and 7 bases from J; bases unmatched to any gene: 6. The CDR3 extends over 13 amino acids. The CDR3 nucleotides are TGTGCCAGCAGCTGGACAGGGGCGGGTGAAGCTTTCTTT. This translates into CASSWTGAGEAFF.

This chain links TRBV9 with TRBJ1-2, with a tentative D call TRBD1 (5 bases). Germline-derived CDR1 and CDR2 are SGDLS and YYNGEE. V gave up 0 bases and J gave up 10 bases, with 13 bases separating them. There are 13 residues in the CDR3. Here the CDR3 reads CASSVGDRGDYTF. The CDR3 nucleotides read TGTGCCAGCAGCGTAGGAGATCGGGGCGACTACACCTTC.

The rearrangement joins TRBV5-1 to TRBJ2-1, with D unresolved. Trimming cost V 7 bases and J 0 bases, with 14 bases left between them. The CDR3 runs 15 residues. The germline V gene encodes CDR1 SGHRS and CDR2 YFSETQ. For the CDR3, the DNA is TGCGCCAGCGGGAAGACATCGAGCTCCTACAATGAGCAGTTCTTC. This encodes CASGKTSSSYNEQFF. Drawing the rest from reference TRBV5-1 and TRBJ2-1, the complete variable domain is KAGVTQTPRYLIKTRGQQVTLSCSPISGHRSVSWYQQTPGQGLQFLFEYFSETQRNKGNFPGRFSGRQFSNSRSEMNVSTLELGDSALYLCASGKTSSSYNEQFFGPGTRLTVL.

V gene TRBV5-1 combines with J gene TRBJ1-1; possible D gene TRBD1, 5 bases. This CDR3 is built from 16 residues. Germline loops: CDR1 SGHRS, CDR2 YFSETQ. The V gene lost 0 bases and the J gene lost 2 bases, with 14 bases spanning the gap. CDR3 coding DNA: TGCGCCAGCAGCTTGGCCGCAGGGAAGGGCAACACTGAAGCTTTCTTT. As protein: CASSLAAGKGNTEAFF.

The J gene is TRBJ2-3, the V gene TRBV20-1; 12 nucleotides line up with TRBD2. CDR3 length: 16 amino acids. Germline CDR1 DFQATT, CDR2 SNEGSKA (reference sequence). Trimming at V came to 6 bases and at J to 5 bases, leaving 12 bases not matched to a gene. As DNA, the CDR3 is TGCAGTGCCCATTCTAGGACTAGCGGGATGGAAGATACGCAGTATTTT. Translating it yields CSAHSRTSGMEDTQYF.

The chain uses TRBV7-9 and TRBJ2-1, with 8 bases matching TRBD2. Germline V gene sequence: CDR1 SEHNR, CDR2 FQNEAQ (reference sequence). V dropped 5 bases and J dropped 9; count of bases not matched to a gene: 9. The CDR3 runs 14 residues. CDR3 sequence (DNA): TGTGCCAGCAGCCCCGGGAGGGGGGGATGTGAGCAGTTCTTC. Residues: CASSPGRGGCEQFF. The full variable domain, its missing parts supplied by reference TRBV7-9 and TRBJ2-1, is DTGVSQNPRHKITKRGQNVTFRCDPISEHNRLYWYRQTLGQGPEFLTYFQNEAQLEKSRLLSDRFSAERPKGSFSTLEIQRTEQGDSAMYLCASSPGRGGCEQFFGPGTRLTVL.

This clonotype came up a few times. V and J are TRBV12-5 and TRBJ2-3, with 7 bases identical to TRBD1. CDR1 and CDR2 from the germline V gene are LGHNT and FRNRAP. The length of the CDR3 is 14 residues. Losses at the gene ends were 4 bases for V and 6 bases for J; bases not matched to a gene: 7. CDR3 sequence (DNA): TGTGCTAGTGGTTGGGGGACAGCCGGGGATACGCAGTATTTT. Its translation is CASGWGTAGDTQYF.

In this sample, this clonotype turned up a few times. The CDR3 here is CASSVGFGNTIYF. CDR3 DNA sequence: TGTGCCAGCAGCGTAGGCTTTGGAAACACCATATATTTT. The chain employs TRBV9 and TRBJ1-3; D is uncertain. CDR1 is SGDLS, CDR2 YYNGEE, per germline. CDR3 length equals 13 residues. With 0 bases removed from V and 3 bases from J, the gap between germline ends came to 4 bases. Full variable domain (remainder filled in from reference TRBV9 and TRBJ1-3): DSGVTQTPKHLITATGQRVTLRCSPRSGDLSVYWYQQSLDQGLQFLIQYYNGEERAKGNILERFSAQQFPDLHSELNLSSLELGDSALYFCASSVGFGNTIYFGEGSWLTVV.

This clonotype was detected ten times or more. The CDR3 is CASSQEVGPVSYEQYF. The CDR3 DNA follows: TGCGCCAGCAGCCAAGAAGTCGGGCCCGTTTCCTACGAGCAGTACTTC. The V gene is TRBV4-1, the J gene TRBJ2-7; D unresolved. The CDR3 is 16 amino acids. With 0 bases removed from V and 1 base from J, the gap between germline ends came to 13 bases. CDR1 is MGHRA, CDR2 YSYEKL, per germline.

This clonotype was picked up many times. V usage is TRBV7-2 and J usage is TRBJ2-7, with D perhaps TRBD1 (6 bases). V gave up 3 bases and J gave up 2 bases, with 11 bases separating them. Germline V lookup: CDR1 SGHTA, CDR2 FQGNSA. The CDR3 is 14 residues long. The CDR3 sequence is CASSFVDRTYEQYF. In nucleotides, the CDR3 is TGTGCCAGCAGCTTTGTGGACAGAACCTACGAGCAGTACTTC.

This sequence joins TRBV20-1 and TRBJ2-3; D gene unclear. CDR1 is DFQATT, CDR2 SNEGSKA, per germline (reference sequence). The V gene lost 6 bases and the J gene lost 4 bases, with 8 bases spanning the gap. There are 11 residues in the CDR3. The CDR3 region is CSAGLADTQYF. The CDR3 nucleotides read TGCAGTGCCGGCCTGGCAGATACGCAGTATTTT.

This clonotype was seen ten or more times. The chain links TRBV7-2 to TRBJ1-2, with 7 bases lining up with TRBD1. CDR1 is SGHTA and CDR2 is FQGNSA in the germline V gene. After removal of 0 bases from V and 1 base from J, the junction contained 2 bases not matched to a gene. CDR3 size: 15 residues. The CDR3 here is CASSLATGINYGYTF. The DNA for the CDR3 is TGTGCCAGCAGCTTAGCGACAGGGATTAACTATGGCTACACCTTC.

The chain recombines TRBV7-2 with TRBJ2-4, with D perhaps matching TRBD2 (5 bases). This CDR3 has 14 residues. Trimming stripped 3 bases from V and 13 bases from J, with 19 bases between. Germline lookup yields CDR1 SGHTA and CDR2 FQGNSA. The CDR3 region is CASSFQRTLEEQYF. The CDR3 coding sequence is TGTGCCAGCAGCTTCCAGCGGACCCTAGAGGAGCAGTACTTC.

The chain recombines TRBV6-2 or TRBV6-3 with TRBJ2-7; D gene unclear. The CDR3 consists of 16 residues. V gave up 0 bases and J gave up 0 bases, with 12 bases separating them. Germline-derived CDR1 and CDR2 are MNHEY and SVGEGT. CDR3 DNA: TGTGCCAGCAGTTACTCGGAGCGAATCCCCTCCTACGAGCAGTACTTC. It translates to CASSYSERIPSYEQYF.

This clonotype was observed a handful of times. The gene calls are TRBV5-1 and TRBJ1-4, with D perhaps matching TRBD1 (6 bases). The V gene lost 0 bases and the J gene lost 8 bases, with 14 bases spanning the gap. Germline loops: CDR1 SGHRS, CDR2 YFSETQ. This CDR3 comprises 15 residues. CDR3 DNA: TGCGCCAGCAGCTTGGGACAGGTAGCGGGAGAAAAACTGTTTTTT. It codes for CASSLGQVAGEKLFF.

This sequence joins TRBV5-5 and TRBJ2-1, with D tentatively TRBD1 (6 bases). This CDR3 contains 15 residues. V lost 6 bases, J lost 4 bases, and 17 bases lay in between. The V gene's germline CDR1 is SGHKS and CDR2 YYEKEE (reference sequence). CDR3 sequence: CASNPLDRSYNEQFF. In DNA form, the CDR3 reads TGTGCCAGCAACCCCTTGGACAGAAGTTACAATGAGCAGTTCTTC.

This clonotype was counted a few times. CDR3 amino acids: CASSQGSGRGLDEQYF. Here the CDR3 DNA reads TGCGCCAGCAGCCAAGGCTCGGGGAGGGGGCTGGACGAGCAGTACTTC. This sequence joins TRBV4-1 and TRBJ2-7, with D tentatively TRBD1 or TRBD2 (7 bases each). The V and J ends lost 1 base and 5 bases respectively, with 18 bases between them. CDR3 length: 16 residues. CDR1 is MGHRA, CDR2 YSYEKL, per germline.

This clonotype was seen many times. The DNA for the CDR3 is TGTGCCAGCAGTTCCAAAGGGGAGACCCAGTACTTC. This gives the protein CASSSKGETQYF. V and J are TRBV7-9 and TRBJ2-5, with D unclear. This CDR3 has 12 residues. V lost 6 bases, J lost 5 bases, and 10 bases lay in between. Looked up from germline, CDR1 is SEHNR and CDR2 is FQNEAQ (reference sequence).

The gene calls are TRBV20-1 and TRBJ2-6; a weak D match, TRBD2 (6 bases). V was clipped by 1 base and J by 0 bases, with 22 bases between them. This CDR3 is built from 20 residues. CDR1 and CDR2 (germline): DFQATT, SNEGSKA (reference sequence). DNA for the CDR3: TGCAGTGCTAGAGCCGCGGAGGGCGCGAATCCCAACTCTGGGGCCAACGTCCTGACTTTC. Translating gives CSARAAEGANPNSGANVLTF.

This sequence joins TRBV5-1 and TRBJ2-1, with a tentative D call TRBD2 (5 bases). CDR1 and CDR2 from the germline V gene are SGHRS and YFSETQ. Trimming stripped 6 bases from V and 2 bases from J, with 15 bases between. CDR3 length equals 15 residues. CDR3 amino acids: CASTERAEAYNEQFF. CDR3 nucleotides: TGCGCCAGCACCGAGAGAGCGGAGGCCTACAATGAGCAGTTCTTC.

The chain has TRBV12-3 or TRBV12-4 and TRBJ2-5, with D possibly matching TRBD1 (6 bases). Trimming cost V 5 bases and J 4 bases, with 17 bases left between them. The CDR3 contains 15 residues. The CDR3 reads CASSMDSFTRETQYF. Written as DNA, the CDR3 is TGTGCCAGCAGTATGGACAGTTTCACGAGAGAGACCCAGTACTTC.

The chain uses TRBV3-1 and TRBJ2-7; D may correspond to TRBD1 or TRBD2 (7 bases each). The CDR3 is made up of 16 amino acids. Trimming left V 4 bases short and J 0 bases short, with 16 bases between. Germline V lookup: CDR1 LGHDT, CDR2 YNNKEL (reference sequence). CDR3 DNA: TGTGCCAGCAGCCCCTTGGGAGGGGGCAACTCCTACGAGCAGTACTTC. It yields the protein CASSPLGGGNSYEQYF.

V and J are TRBV29-1 and TRBJ1-1, with D possibly TRBD1 on 5 matching bases. Trimming removed 4 bases from V and 10 bases from J, with 16 bases in between. The CDR3 is made up of 12 amino acids. Germline-derived CDR1 and CDR2 are SQVTM and ANQGSEA. Here the CDR3 DNA reads TGCAGCGTTGGGGCGGCTTCGGGACCAGCTTTCTTT. Its translation is CSVGAASGPAFF.

V is TRBV7-8 and J is TRBJ2-7; 11 bases map to TRBD2. The length of the CDR3 is 19 residues. Germline V CDR1 and CDR2: SGHVS, FQNEAQ. V dropped 1 base and J dropped 1; count of bases not matched to a gene: 12. The DNA of the CDR3 is TGTGCCAGCAGCTTAGTGGGCGGAAGGACTAGCGGGTTTTCCTACGAGCAGTACTTC. Translation gives CASSLVGGRTSGFSYEQYF.

The table lists this clonotype with a few counts. One end of the junction fails to match germline, which may point to a read error. V gene TRBV7-9 combines with J gene TRBJ2-3, with D tentatively TRBD2 (6 bases). Germline assignment: CDR1 SEHNR and CDR2 FQNEAQ (reference sequence). This CDR3 spans 15 amino acids. The CDR3 region has the DNA TGTGCCAGCAGCTCCCAGGCGGGAAGCAGAGATACGCAGTATTTT. It codes for CASSSQAGSRDTQYF.